A single sample is the source of the 30 T cell receptor beta chains below, sequenced in a study of cytomegalovirus exposure and HLA in healthy donors. Primers for the PCR totalled 60 Vbeta and 13 Jbeta. TCRdb's table, derived via immunoSEQ multiplex PCR, lists solely in-frame clones and lacks some. This sample carries more than 80,000 clones, just over 70% of them seen once, and the ten largest clones take 0.79%. The sample comprised PBMCs. The receptor set was obtained from a boy between 5 and 17 years old in good health and CMV-seronegative.

The chain couples TRBV4-1 to TRBJ1-1; 8 bases agree with TRBD1. The J segment lost 1 base and the V segment lost 2 bases, leaving 9 bases of the junction unmatched. The CDR3 totals 17 residues. Germline CDR1 is MGHRA and CDR2 is YSYEKL. The CDR3 DNA reads TGCGCCAGCAGCCAAAATCCCAGGACAGGGTGGAACACTGAAGCTTTCTTT. This codes for CASSQNPRTGWNTEAFF.

J is TRBJ2-3 and V is TRBV30, with 8 bases that match TRBD1. The CDR3 has 15 residues. V lost 8 bases, J lost 4 bases, and 14 bases stayed unmatched. Per the germline V gene, CDR1 is GTSNPN and CDR2 is SVGIG (reference sequence). The CDR3 nucleotides are TGTGCCGGGACAGGAGCGGCGGGACGGGCAGATACGCAGTATTTT. It yields the protein CAGTGAAGRADTQYF.

V is TRBV5-4 and J is TRBJ1-2; 7 positions agree with TRBD1. J gave up 7 bases and V 0 bases, and 9 bases lay outside the gene matches. CDR3 size: 15 residues. The germline gives CDR1 SGHNT, CDR2 YYREEE (reference sequence). Written as DNA, the CDR3 is TGTGCCAGCAGCTTGGAAGGGGGCCGGGCTGGTGGCTACACCTTC. Amino acid sequence: CASSLEGGRAGGYTF.

The V call is TRBV5-1, the J call TRBJ2-5, with D perhaps matching TRBD1 (5 bases). This CDR3 contains 13 residues. From germline, CDR1 is SGHRS and CDR2 YFSETQ. Trimming stripped 3 bases from V and 5 bases from J, with 11 bases between. Here the CDR3 reads CASSYGAQETQYF. CDR3 sequence (DNA): TGCGCCAGCAGCTATGGGGCTCAGGAGACCCAGTACTTC.

V is TRBV5-8 and J is TRBJ2-5; D might be TRBD2 (6 bases). Per the germline V gene, CDR1 is SGHTS and CDR2 is YDEGEE. Trimming stripped 5 bases from V and 4 bases from J, with 9 bases between. There are 12 residues in the CDR3. CDR3 amino acids: CASRGGVETQYF. CDR3 coding DNA: TGTGCCAGCAGAGGAGGGGTAGAGACCCAGTACTTC.

The V and J genes are TRBV6-1 and TRBJ2-1; TRBD2 matches at 9 bases. In germline, CDR1 is MNHNS, CDR2 SASEGT. The CDR3 extends over 14 amino acids. Trimming cost V 6 bases and J 6 bases; bases outside gene matches: 6. CDR3 in amino acids: CASRTAGGSNEQFF. The CDR3 DNA reads as TGTGCCAGCAGAACGGCGGGGGGGAGCAATGAGCAGTTCTTC.

This clone was seen once. The chain joins TRBV5-8 to TRBJ1-1, with TRBD1 matching over 7 bases. Trimming cost V 8 bases and J 0 bases; bases outside gene matches: 4. Germline CDR1 SGHTS, CDR2 YDEGEE. This CDR3 is built from 13 residues. The CDR3 DNA reads as TGTGCCAGGACAGGGTTAGTGAACACTGAAGCTTTCTTT. Residues: CARTGLVNTEAFF.

The chain employs TRBV25-1 and TRBJ2-1; 8 bases are a match to TRBD2. The ends lost 2 bases at V and 5 bases at J; junction bases unmatched: 5. CDR1 is MGHDK, CDR2 SYGVNS, per germline. The CDR3 totals 15 residues. The CDR3, as DNA: TGTGCCAGCAGTGAAAGGTTAGCGGGAAACAATGAGCAGTTCTTC. This gives the protein CASSERLAGNNEQFF.

J is TRBJ1-6 and V is TRBV6-4; TRBD1 agrees at 9 bases. The CDR3 runs 13 residues. Germline V gene lookup returns CDR1 MRHNA and CDR2 SNTAGT. Trimming removed 4 bases from V and 10 bases from J; junction bases left unmatched: 2. Here the CDR3 reads CASSGQGGSPLHF. The CDR3 DNA reads as TGTGCCAGCAGTGGACAGGGGGGATCACCCCTCCACTTT.

The V gene is TRBV25-1, the J gene TRBJ1-1; 8 bases map to TRBD1. This CDR3 contains 14 residues. Germline values: CDR1 MGHDK, CDR2 SYGVNS. V was pared by 4 bases and J by 1 base, with 2 bases of the junction left unmatched. CDR3 coding DNA: TGTGCCAGCAGTGCCACAGGGGGGAACACTGAAGCTTTCTTT. Amino acid sequence: CASSATGGNTEAFF.

This rearrangement joins TRBV29-1 to TRBJ1-6; possibly TRBD1 for D (5 bases). The CDR3 covers 14 residues. CDR1 SQVTM and CDR2 ANQGSEA come from the germline V gene. Trimming removed 5 bases at V and 7 bases at J, with 15 bases between. CDR3 loop: CSVRQGTDNSPLHF. The CDR3 region has the DNA TGCAGCGTTAGGCAGGGTACGGACAATTCACCCCTCCACTTT.

The chain is built from TRBV19 and TRBJ2-7, with 10 bases fitting TRBD2. The germline V gene encodes CDR1 LNHDA and CDR2 SQIVND (reference sequence). V dropped 3 bases and J dropped 7; count of bases not matched to a gene: 6. The CDR3 has 14 residues. This chain's CDR3 is CASSMKGLAREQYF. In nucleotides, the CDR3 is TGTGCCAGTAGTATGAAGGGACTAGCGAGAGAGCAGTACTTC.

The chain employs TRBV30 and TRBJ1-1, with 8 bases matching TRBD1. From germline, CDR1 is GTSNPN and CDR2 SVGIG (reference sequence). V trimming: 3 bases; J trimming: 1 base; junction bases outside the gene matches: 7. The CDR3 runs 15 residues. CDR3 amino acids: CAWSPSDRENTEAFF. The CDR3 coding sequence is TGTGCCTGGAGCCCCTCGGACAGGGAGAACACTGAAGCTTTCTTT.

The gene calls are TRBV27 and TRBJ2-7, with 8 bases fitting TRBD2. CDR1 is MNHEY, CDR2 SMNVEV, per germline (reference sequence). V lost 6 bases, J lost 3 bases, and 10 bases stayed unmatched. The CDR3 runs 15 residues. The CDR3 sequence: CASSLKRGSFYEQYF. CDR3 DNA sequence: TGTGCCAGCAGCTTAAAGCGGGGGAGCTTCTACGAGCAGTACTTC.

This chain joins TRBV27 and TRBJ1-1, with 7 bases lining up with TRBD1. Germline assignment: CDR1 MNHEY and CDR2 SMNVEV (reference sequence). The CDR3 extends over 16 amino acids. J lost 2 bases, V lost 5 bases, and 11 bases had no gene match. The CDR3 nucleotides read TGTGCCAGCAGTCCAGTACAGGGGATGGTAAACACTGAAGCTTTCTTT. Protein product: CASSPVQGMVNTEAFF.

This chain uses TRBV2 with TRBJ1-5; tentative D call: TRBD1 (5 bases). Between the trimmed V and J ends, which lost 2 bases and 3 bases, there was a span of 11 bases. In germline, CDR1 is SNHLY, CDR2 FYNNEI. The CDR3 runs to 15 residues. CDR3 protein: CASSEWGRANQPQHF. CDR3 DNA sequence: TGTGCCAGCAGTGAATGGGGCAGGGCCAATCAGCCCCAGCATTTT.

V gene TRBV28 combines with J gene TRBJ1-5; TRBD1 matches at 8 bases. CDR3 length: 17 amino acids. Germline CDR1 and CDR2: MDHEN and SYDVKM. The junction had 10 bases not matched to a gene; V was cut back by 3 bases and J by 3 bases. In DNA form, the CDR3 reads TGTGCCAGCAGTTTGGGCAGGGGGCCTTCTTTCAATCAGCCCCAGCATTTT. Translation: CASSLGRGPSFNQPQHF.

This clone came up a few times. The chain joins TRBV19 to TRBJ1-4; 8 bases agree with TRBD1. This CDR3 is 14 amino acids long. Germline lookup yields CDR1 LNHDA and CDR2 SQIVND (reference sequence). The V and J ends lost 7 bases and 7 bases, in that order; junction bases with no gene match: 8. The CDR3 sequence: CASTELDRAEKLFF. Written as DNA, the CDR3 is TGTGCCAGTACCGAGTTGGACAGGGCTGAAAAACTGTTTTTT.

The CDR3 loop is CASILSGDTEAFF. CDR3 coding DNA: TGTGCCAGCATCCTATCGGGAGACACTGAAGCTTTCTTT. The genes are TRBV5-6 and TRBJ1-1; D ambiguous. This CDR3 region has 13 residues. The V and J ends lost 6 bases and 3 bases respectively, with 12 bases between them. Germline V lookup: CDR1 SGHDT, CDR2 YYEEEE.

V is TRBV6-1 and J is TRBJ1-6; 9 bases are shared with TRBD1. Germline lookup yields CDR1 MNHNS and CDR2 SASEGT. The CDR3 covers 15 residues. V was pared by 5 bases and J by 5 bases, with 4 bases of the junction left unmatched. The CDR3 sequence is CASSMGTGNNSPLHF. The CDR3 DNA is TGTGCCAGCAGTATGGGGACAGGGAATAATTCACCCCTCCACTTT.

The chain employs TRBV9 and TRBJ2-7; 8 bases align to TRBD1. V trimming: 1 base; J trimming: 4 bases; junction bases outside the gene matches: 7. Looked up from germline, CDR1 is SGDLS and CDR2 is YYNGEE. The CDR3 totals 15 residues. The CDR3 reads CASSVRPGGEYEQYF. The CDR3 nucleotides read TGTGCCAGCAGCGTAAGGCCAGGGGGCGAGTACGAGCAGTACTTC. The full variable domain, with the rest looked up from reference TRBV9 and TRBJ2-7, is DSGVTQTPKHLITATGQRVTLRCSPRSGDLSVYWYQQSLDQGLQFLIQYYNGEERAKGNILERFSAQQFPDLHSELNLSSLELGDSALYFCASSVRPGGEYEQYFGPGTRLTVT.

The genes are TRBV5-6 and TRBJ2-6, with D hard to call. CDR3 length: 15 residues. The V gene lost 9 bases and the J gene lost 2 bases, with 15 bases spanning the gap. Germline CDR1 is SGHDT and CDR2 is YYEEEE. The CDR3 DNA reads as TGTGCCACGCAGCCCCCACGGGCTGGGGCCAACGTCCTGACTTTC. The encoded protein is CATQPPRAGANVLTF.

J is TRBJ2-7 and V is TRBV28, with D maybe TRBD1 (5 bases). Trimming took off 2 bases at V and 0 bases at J, with 8 bases between the two ends. This CDR3 has 14 amino acids. From germline, CDR1 is MDHEN and CDR2 SYDVKM. The CDR3 sequence is CASSLPGHSYEQYF. The CDR3 DNA reads as TGTGCCAGCAGTTTACCCGGACACTCCTACGAGCAGTACTTC.

This clone showed up just a few times. The chain combines TRBV7-9 with TRBJ1-4; 7 bases line up with TRBD1. Trimming cost V 4 bases and J 5 bases; bases outside gene matches: 7. In germline, CDR1 is SEHNR, CDR2 FQNEAQ (reference sequence). The length of the CDR3 is 15 residues. CDR3 residues: CASSWAGQSNEKLFF. The CDR3 DNA reads TGTGCCAGCAGCTGGGCGGGACAGTCGAATGAAAAACTGTTTTTT.

This chain uses TRBV9 with TRBJ2-3; the D gene is possibly TRBD2 (5 bases). The CDR3 is 16 residues long. Germline V gives CDR1 SGDLS, CDR2 YYNGEE. V gave up 3 bases and J gave up 5 bases, with 19 bases separating them. The CDR3 nucleotides are TGTGCCAGCAGCGCGTCCGACTGGGTTCGGGGAGATACGCAGTATTTT. As protein: CASSASDWVRGDTQYF.

The chain uses TRBV9 and TRBJ2-4, with TRBD2 matching over 9 bases. J was trimmed by 9 bases and V by 4 bases; bases with no gene match: 8. There are 14 residues in the CDR3. Germline-derived CDR1 and CDR2 are SGDLS and YYNGEE. CDR3 sequence: CASSFAGTSTIQYF. Here the CDR3 DNA reads TGTGCCAGCAGCTTCGCCGGGACTAGCACCATTCAGTACTTC.

With regard to this clone: The CDR3 carries no conserved terminal phenylalanine or tryptophan, so it likely arises from a read error. The chain joins TRBV19 to TRBJ1-5; tentative D call: TRBD1 (6 bases). Trimming removed 6 bases at V and 3 bases at J, with 12 bases between. The germline V gene encodes CDR1 LNHDA and CDR2 SQIVND (reference sequence). The CDR3 is made up of 14 amino acids. CDR3 bases: TGTGCCAGTAGCAAGGACAGCTTCAATCAGCCCCAGCATGTT. It yields the protein CASSKDSFNQPQHV.

The chain has TRBV30 and TRBJ1-2, with TRBD1 matching 7 bases. The CDR3 length is 15 residues. Germline CDR1 and CDR2: GTSNPN and SVGIG (reference sequence). Losses at the gene ends were 8 bases for V and 5 bases for J; bases not matched to a gene: 17. CDR3: CARRGGGGGEYGYTF. As DNA, the CDR3 is TGTGCCCGGCGGGGGGGAGGGGGCGGAGAGTATGGCTACACCTTC.

This chain uses TRBV18 with TRBJ1-1; the D gene is possibly TRBD1 (5 bases). The CDR3 is 15 amino acids. Trimming cost V 6 bases and J 2 bases, with 16 bases left between them. CDR1 and CDR2 from the germline V gene are KGHSH and LQKENI. The CDR3 coding sequence is TGTGCCAGCTCCCCAACCAGACAGACAAACACTGAAGCTTTCTTT. The encoded protein is CASSPTRQTNTEAFF.

The genes are TRBV7-6 and TRBJ2-7; 9 bases fit TRBD1. The germline V gene has CDR1 SGHVS and CDR2 FNYEAQ. V gave up 2 bases and J gave up 6 bases; unmatched junction bases: 5. There are 14 residues in the CDR3. CDR3 region: CASSLRQGESEQYF. For the CDR3, the DNA is TGTGCCAGCAGCTTACGACAGGGGGAGAGCGAGCAGTACTTC.